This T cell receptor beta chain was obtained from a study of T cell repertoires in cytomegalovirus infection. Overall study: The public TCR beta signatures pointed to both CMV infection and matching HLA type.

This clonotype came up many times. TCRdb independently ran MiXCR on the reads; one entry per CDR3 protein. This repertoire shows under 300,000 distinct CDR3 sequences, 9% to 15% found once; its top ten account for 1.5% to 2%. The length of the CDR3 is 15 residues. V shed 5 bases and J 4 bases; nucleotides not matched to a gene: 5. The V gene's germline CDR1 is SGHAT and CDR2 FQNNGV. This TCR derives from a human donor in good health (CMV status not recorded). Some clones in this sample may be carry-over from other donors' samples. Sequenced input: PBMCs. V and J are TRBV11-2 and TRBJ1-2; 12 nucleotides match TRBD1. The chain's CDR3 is CASSDGTGGFYGYTF. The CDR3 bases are TGTGCCAGCAGCGACGGGACAGGGGGCTTCTATGGCTACACCTTC.